This T cell receptor (beta chain) was sequenced for a study of tumor and adjacent non-tumor tissue in lung cancer. Study as a whole: Patients were aged about 31 to 85, 10 men and about 5 women, stage I to III. Study-wide results and caveats: Significantly higher TCR diversity was found in tumor than normal lung. Tumor repertoires had a smaller top 100 clone share than normal lung.

Three rounds of nested PCR, following a modified ARM-PCR protocol, produced the TCRbeta library. TCRdb processed the multiplex PCR reads anew with MiXCR; each CDR3 protein has one entry. The table lists 98,000 or so distinct CDR3 sequences, 75% to 90% of them singletons. In the case of this clonotype: Its antigen is not identified. Mismatch with germline at one junction end may stem from a read error.

No cell sorting was done before RNA was extracted from the tissue. Distant lung tissue was collected more than 3 cm away from the tumor edge. Between August and November 2014, newly diagnosed, chemotherapy-naive lung cancer patients underwent thoracic surgery in China. The germline V gene encodes CDR1 LGHNA and CDR2 YNFKEQ. The CDR3 length is 14 residues. This TCR came from a man in his fifties or sixties with small cell lung cancer. The specimen sequenced was distant non-tumor lung tissue. This rearrangement joins TRBV4-2 to TRBJ1-2, with 10 bases aligning to TRBD1. This CDR3 reads CASSQGTGDYGYIF. CDR3 in DNA: TGTGCCAGCAGCCAGGGGACAGGGGACTATGGCTACATCTTC.